This T cell receptor beta chain stems from a study of shared clonotypes between healthy human individuals (dated by TCRdb to 2020 to 2021). Regarding the study in general: Two women and a few men aged 18 to 49 years were included in the cohort. Libraries were prepared and TCR repertoires were sequenced by different laboratories using diverse techniques, in order to increase sequencing depth and limit assay-specific biases. Per donor, three plates each were used for CD4 naive and CD4 memory, two for CD8 naive, and one for CD8 memory. Blood TCR repertoires of about five healthy adults were deeply sequenced to estimate repertoire size and the extent of clonotype sharing between individuals. Per donor, leukapheresis produced somewhere between about 0.94 and 8.9 billion PBMCs.

Note on this clone: The antigen this receptor binds is unknown. The record has no base qualities; no much larger clone is one base away.

CD8 naive samples consisted of CD45RO-negative cells that were positively selected for CCR7, yielding a CD45RA+CCR7+ population without TemRA cells. Healthy HIV-negative adults with no recently reported acute infections or vaccinations were included as donors. Every donor was a Caucasian adult living in Nashville, Tennessee, USA. Blood was collected by leukapheresis, and PBMCs were isolated by Ficoll-Histopaque density gradient centrifugation and then cryopreserved in liquid nitrogen vapor phase. Analytical flow cytometry was used to check the purity and quantity of each magnetically sorted T cell population. Each sorted fraction had its genomic DNA isolated and then quantified by UV absorbance on a Nanodrop 2000c. V gives up 3 bases and J gives up 4 bases, and the segment between their germline ends measures 19 bases. The cysteine opens and the phenylalanine closes a CDR3 of 17 amino acids. Solely the CDR3 DNA is kept, with 51 bases framed from the first base. CDR1 SGHDN and CDR2 FVKESK were looked up in the germline V gene.

Study-wide conclusions, independent of this receptor: Pairwise subsampling indicated that sequencing depth was expected to affect the degree of clonotype sharing among donors. Sampling was restricted to blood, and TCR repertoires in tissues likely differ from the TCR repertoires found in blood. Across a handful of donors, around 5% of naive CD4, roughly 3.5% of naive CD8, about 2.3% of memory CD4, and around 0.4% of memory CD8 clonotypes were shared. Rarefaction of sorted-subset datasets indicated incomplete sequencing despite the large sequencing depth. Naive subsets generally had larger estimated clonotype richness than memory subsets did. Higher generation probabilities were observed for clonotypes shared by all four sorted-subset donors than for non-shared clonotypes. Because the study included a small number of donors, the genetic and exposure-history diversity represented was limited.

Using the deep immunoSEQ assay, TCR CDR3 regions were amplified from genomic DNA by multiplex PCR. Extracted genomic DNA from each cell subset was spread evenly across all wells of several immunoSEQ 96-well plates, with each plate serving as a replicate. Each replicate PCR for sorted subsets received approximately 220 ng genomic DNA, equal to about 30,000 T cell genomes. Purified libraries were quantified with a Qubit 3.0 fluorometer, sized on a Bioanalyzer 2100, and re-quantified with the KAPA Library Quantification kit. Every immunoSEQ 96-well plate was sequenced on a dedicated single-read 150-cycle Illumina NextSeq 550 flow cell. The authors' pipeline ran thus. Because only junctional sequences without quality scores were contained in the immunoSEQ output, filtering matching that applied to full-length reads could not be performed. To assign V/J genes and CDR3, sequences were annotated against IMGT germline references using PyIR, a Python wrapper for IgBLAST v1.9. Reads were filtered out if the reads had weak V/J assignments (E-value above 1e-6), no CDR3, stop codons, out-of-frame junctions, or ambiguous translated residues. V3J clonotypes were defined as sequences sharing an identical inferred V gene, J gene, and CDR3 amino acid sequence. Percentage overlap between repertoires was calculated by dividing the number of shared unique clonotypes by the size of the smaller repertoire. RTK rarefaction, the Chao1 estimator, and Recon v2.1 estimates of unobserved clonotypes were used to assess repertoire richness. OLGA was used to compute generation probabilities for all TCRbeta clonotypes that the gDNA method yielded from a handful of donors. Drawn from immuneACCESS, this table holds only the in-frame rearrangements with V and J called that TCRdb kept. Clones are partly lost; checked studies trace under half to an unresolved V gene and leave the rest unexplained. V and J calls and clone size come straight from that table; D and trimming were deduced from the DNA. Present in this sample are about 800,000 clones, about 96% of which were seen just once. Of the sample, about 0.22% falls within the top ten clones.

The rearranged segments are TRBV14 and TRBJ2-1; no D segment can be confidently identified. This sequence originates from a young man in good health. The sample consisted of naive CD8+ T cells sorted from blood. The cell subset or site label here, explained by the study, means: CD45RA+CCR7+. CDR3 region: CASSQIPKLGRYNEQFF. The bases are TGTGCCAGCAGCCAGATACCAAAACTGGGAAGATACAATGAGCAGTTCTTC.